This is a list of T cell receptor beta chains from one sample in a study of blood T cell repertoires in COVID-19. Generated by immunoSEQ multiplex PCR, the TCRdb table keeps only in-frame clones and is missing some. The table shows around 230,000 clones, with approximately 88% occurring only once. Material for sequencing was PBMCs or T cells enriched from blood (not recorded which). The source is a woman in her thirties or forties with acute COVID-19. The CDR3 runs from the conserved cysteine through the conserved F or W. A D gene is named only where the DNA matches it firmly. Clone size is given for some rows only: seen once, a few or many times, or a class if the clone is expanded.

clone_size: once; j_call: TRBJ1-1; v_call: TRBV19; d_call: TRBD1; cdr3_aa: CASSGGQGNLKRAFF; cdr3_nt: TGTGCCAGTAGCGGGGGACAGGGAAATCTCAAAAGGGCTTTCTTT
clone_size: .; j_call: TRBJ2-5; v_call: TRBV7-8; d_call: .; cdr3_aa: CASSLDRAETQYF; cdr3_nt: TGTGCCAGCAGCTTAGACAGGGCAGAGACCCAGTACTTC
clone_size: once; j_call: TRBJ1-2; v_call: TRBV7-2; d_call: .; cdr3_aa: CASSPKAAARGSSGYTF; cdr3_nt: TGTGCCAGCAGCCCGAAGGCTGCCGCCAGGGGCTCTAGCGGCTACACCTTC
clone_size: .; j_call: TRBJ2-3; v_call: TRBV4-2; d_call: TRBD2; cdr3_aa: CASSLTAGGTDTQYF; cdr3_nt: TGTGCCAGCAGCCTCACGGCGGGGGGGACAGATACGCAGTATTTT
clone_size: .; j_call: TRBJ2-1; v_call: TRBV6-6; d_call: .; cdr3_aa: CASSYSRASYNEQFF; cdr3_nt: TGTGCCAGCAGTTACTCCAGGGCATCATACAATGAGCAGTTCTTC
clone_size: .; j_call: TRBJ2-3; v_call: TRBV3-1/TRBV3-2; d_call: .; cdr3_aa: CASSLGGDTQYF; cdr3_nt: TGTGCCAGCAGCCTCGGAGGAGATACGCAGTATTTT
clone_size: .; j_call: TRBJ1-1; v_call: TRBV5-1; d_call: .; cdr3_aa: CASSSQRDSTEAFF; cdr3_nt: TGCGCCAGCAGCTCCCAGAGGGATTCGACTGAAGCTTTCTTT
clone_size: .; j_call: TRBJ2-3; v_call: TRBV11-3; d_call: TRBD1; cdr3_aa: CASSRDRGTDTQYF; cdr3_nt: TGTGCCAGCAGCCGCGACAGGGGAACAGATACGCAGTATTTT
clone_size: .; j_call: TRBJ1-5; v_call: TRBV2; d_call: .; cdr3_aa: CASEAGIGGNQPQHF; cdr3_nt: TGTGCCAGCGAAGCGGGGATCGGAGGCAATCAGCCCCAGCATTTT
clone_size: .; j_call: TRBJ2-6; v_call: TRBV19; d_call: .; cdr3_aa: CASSLVFDRSLSGANVLTF; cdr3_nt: TGTGCCAGTAGTCTAGTTTTCGACAGGAGTCTCTCTGGGGCCAACGTCCTGACTTTC
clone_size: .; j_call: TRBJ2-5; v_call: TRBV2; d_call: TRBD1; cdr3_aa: CASSYDRGWETQYF; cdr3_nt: TGTGCCAGCAGCTATGACAGGGGGTGGGAGACCCAGTACTTC
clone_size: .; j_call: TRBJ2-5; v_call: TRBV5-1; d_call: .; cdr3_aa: CASSTTSMGPALVETQYF; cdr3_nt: TGCGCCAGCAGCACTACTTCGATGGGTCCGGCCTTAGTAGAGACCCAGTACTTC
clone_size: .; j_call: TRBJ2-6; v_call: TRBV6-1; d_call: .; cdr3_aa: CASSGGHFSGANVLTF; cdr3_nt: TGTGCCAGCAGTGGGGGACATTTTTCTGGGGCCAACGTCCTGACTTTC
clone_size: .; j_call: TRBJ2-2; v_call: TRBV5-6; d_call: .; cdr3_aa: CASSGGTLGGELFF; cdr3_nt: TGTGCCAGCAGCGGCGGGACCTTAGGCGGGGAGCTGTTTTTT
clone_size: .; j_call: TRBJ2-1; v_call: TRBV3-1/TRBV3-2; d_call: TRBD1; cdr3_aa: CASSLGQGYNEQFF; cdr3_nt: TGTGCCAGCAGCCTCGGACAGGGATACAATGAGCAGTTCTTC
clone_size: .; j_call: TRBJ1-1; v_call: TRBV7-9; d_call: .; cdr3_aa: CASSYLSEVTEAFF; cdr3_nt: TGTGCCAGCAGCTATTTGTCAGAGGTTACTGAAGCTTTCTTT
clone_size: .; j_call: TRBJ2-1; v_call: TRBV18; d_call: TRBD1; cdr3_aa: CASSPVMQGAGNEQFF; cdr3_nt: TGTGCCAGCTCACCAGTTATGCAGGGGGCGGGCAATGAGCAGTTCTTC
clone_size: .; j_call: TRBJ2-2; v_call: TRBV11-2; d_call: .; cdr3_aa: CASSPGLRSGELFF; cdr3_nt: TGTGCCAGCAGTCCGGGACTCCGTTCCGGGGAGCTGTTTTTT
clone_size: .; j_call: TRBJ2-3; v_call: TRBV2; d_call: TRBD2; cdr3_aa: CASSRLAGASTDTQYF; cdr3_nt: TGTGCCAGCAGCCGACTAGCGGGGGCATCCACAGATACGCAGTATTTT
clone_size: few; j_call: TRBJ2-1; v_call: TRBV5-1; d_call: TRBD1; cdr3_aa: CASSTRPGQGGSYNEQFF; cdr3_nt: TGCGCCAGCAGCACGAGACCGGGACAGGGTGGCTCTTACAATGAGCAGTTCTTC
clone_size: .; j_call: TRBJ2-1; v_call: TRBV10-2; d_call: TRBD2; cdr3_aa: CASSESKLAGAVEQFF; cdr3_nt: TGCGCCAGCAGTGAGTCGAAGCTAGCGGGAGCCGTTGAGCAGTTCTTC
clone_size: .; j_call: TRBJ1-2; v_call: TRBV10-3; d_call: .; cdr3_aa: CAISDRGNYGYTF; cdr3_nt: TGTGCCATCAGTGATCGGGGGAACTATGGCTACACCTTC
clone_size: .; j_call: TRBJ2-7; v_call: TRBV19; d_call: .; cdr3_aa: CASSMGGAAGYEQYF; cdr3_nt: TGTGCCAGTAGTATGGGGGGGGCGGCCGGCTACGAGCAGTACTTC
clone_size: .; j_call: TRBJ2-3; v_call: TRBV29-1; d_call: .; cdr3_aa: CSVEPGTSNTQYF; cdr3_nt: TGCAGCGTTGAACCTGGGACATCTAATACGCAGTATTTT